This T cell receptor beta chain was captured by sequencing in a study of blood T cells in healthy people across ages (dated by TCRdb to the mid-2010s). Background for the entire study: Template switching captured roughly one uniquely barcoded TCR beta cDNA molecule per two T cells in model experiments. To avoid experimental bias, donors of different ages were randomly spread across the sequencing lanes. For two donors (one aged 18 to 30 and one aged 80 or older), the study analyzed two additional independent replicas of 1 million unique cDNA reads from the same blood draw. Donors were grouped into four age groups: young (average 16 years), middle-aged (39), aged (over 55) and long-lived (approximately 82). To track age-related changes in TCR beta repertoire diversity, the study relied on deep sequencing normalized with unique cDNA molecular identifiers.

The protocol used for the library was 5' RACE. Sequencing used an Illumina HiSeq 2500. The second PCR ran for about 7 to 11 cycles and used a J-beta primer mix along with a sample-barcoded 5' primer. Each TCR beta cDNA molecule received a unique molecular identifier from a template-switch 5' adaptor carrying 12 random nucleotides. Each sample yielded at least 2.5 million CDR3-containing paired-end reads. All of the RNA was converted into first-strand cDNA using the Mint cDNA synthesis kit, with a TRBC-specific oligonucleotide serving as the primer. All cDNA was treated with uracil-DNA glycosylase and then went through a first 18-cycle PCR with the universal primers M1SS and BC2_uni_R. Per the authors' processing: For normalization, 1 million high-quality reads were randomly selected from each sample, with every read carrying a distinct molecular identifier. Reads sharing molecular identifiers were discarded rather than binned into consensus sequences. MiTCR, run with a Q25 quality threshold and the strictest error-elimination algorithm, handled CDR3 identification, clonotype clustering and error correction. A nonparametric unseen species model using Euler transformation provided a lower-bound estimate of total TCR beta diversity. The public reads were reprocessed in TCRdb via fastp at Q25 and MiXCR, keeping in-frame beta chains. Each record represents a unique CDR3 protein, reported with the most common genes and DNA among its rows. The V and J calls were determined by TCRdb, not by the authors. Within this sample are about 650,000 distinct CDR3 sequences, with about 34% of them counted one time only. Clones ranked in the top ten supply roughly 14% of the sample.

The CDR3 runs 14 amino acids, cysteine and phenylalanine included. This entry keeps only the CDR3 DNA: 42 bases, framed from base 1. Trimming accounts for 7 bases at V and 8 bases at J, while the number of junction bases matched to no gene is 12. The germline V gene supplies CDR1 MNHNS and CDR2 SASEGT. This clonotype was counted many times. The antigen this receptor binds is unknown. It has no much larger one-base neighbor in the sample; base qualities were not kept. Study-wide findings and limitations: A strong correlation was found between observed TCR beta diversity and the percentage of naive T cells measured by flow cytometry. Donor CMV infection status was unknown, potentially confounding age-related changes in expanded clonotypes. Total diversity estimates from one million sequenced T cells were considered lower bounds and underestimates. Observed TCR beta diversity per million T cells fell roughly linearly with age, and a significant reduction was already apparent by age about 38. Bulk unsorted PBMC profiling prevented conclusive comparison of naive and antigen-experienced compartments. Compared with the aged group, the long-lived group had more naive CD4+ T cells, fewer expanded clones and increased TCR diversity, a pattern suggesting age selection.

The donors were around 39 Caucasian individuals from Russia, aged 6 to 90 years, who were systemically healthy. Ten milliliters of peripheral blood were drawn from each donor into EDTA-treated Vacutainer tubes. Ficoll-Paque density-gradient centrifugation was used to isolate PBMCs, with at least 6 million per sample. Total RNA, at least 5 micrograms per sample, was extracted from PBMCs with Trizol reagent. For every donor, flow cytometry on a PBMC aliquot measured the percentage of naive CD45RAhigh/CD27high T cells. The chain couples TRBV6-1 to TRBJ2-3; TRBD2 agrees with 7 junctional bases. The material sequenced was blood. The source of this sequence is a woman of 80 years or more in good health. Donor details come from another sample of the same person, matched by shared clones. Read as DNA, the sequence is TGTGCCAGCACCAATGGAGCGGGGCAGGGTACGCAGTATTTT. The encoded protein is CASTNGAGQGTQYF.